This is a list of T cell receptor beta chains from one sample in a study of a mutant IDH1 vaccine in newly diagnosed glioma. What these receptors recognize is not known. Some clones are missing from TCRdb's copy, which holds only in-frame ones; the method was immunoSEQ multiplex PCR. This sample has 120,000 or so clones; roughly 75% occur once, and the top ten carry about 5.5%. Sample: PBMCs, taken from a glioma patient whose treatment included an IDH1 peptide vaccine. The source is a man aged 40-50 years with glioma. Both conserved end residues are trimmed from each CDR3.

V gene | CDR3 protein
TRBV10-3 | AIGQFNEKLF
TRBV10-3 | AISLSGGETDTQY
TRBV2 | ASRDRNTGELF
TRBV2 | ASSETSLGGDEQY
TRBV18 | ASSPQPLNTGELF
TRBV10-3 | AISSLVGSTDTQY
TRBV7-6 | ASSLAQGGAGTDTQY
TRBV10-1 | ASSPEVDEQY
TRBV7-2 | ASSIGLAGGYNEQF
TRBV13 | ASREGQGYDEQF
TRBV28 | ASTGVKVEQY
TRBV18 | ASSPETGESEQY
TRBV7-2 | ASSLDQYEQY
TRBV7-3 | ASSGDSFSGANVLT
TRBV20-1 | SAPRVYEQY
TRBV28 | ASSRYGGSTDTQY
TRBV2 | ASSRGYYEQY
TRBV7-2 | ASSLAGLAGGRLNSEQY
TRBV6-6 | ASSKKPQETQY
TRBV11-2 | ASTNRGLGNTIY
TRBV5-4 | ASSPGAGGYQETQY
TRBV6-5 | ASIQSSGKQF
TRBV7-3 | ASSYRGGSGTDTQY
TRBV11-2 | ASSLDRIGETQY
TRBV7-2 | ASSLSVQQAPF
TRBV18 | ASSPERGAGDEQF
TRBV30 | AWSVTPPNEQF
TRBV5-4 | ASSLDAARQNTEAF
TRBV21-1 | ASSRLDRGGNTIY
TRBV6-5 | ASRWRVSTEAF
TRBV7-2 | ASSLAQRGTGELF
TRBV9 | ASSAGSGAGQPQH
TRBV5-1 | ASSRGQDQETQY
TRBV19 | ASSPPLGTGYGYT
TRBV6-6 | ASSYGGGSGGNTIY